The entry below gives a single TCR beta chain sequence along with its context. Its target is not known. The germline V and J ends were trimmed by 8 bases and 7 bases, with 15 bases remaining between them. CDR3 length equals 13 residues. Germline CDR1 reads MGHDK; CDR2 reads SYGVNS. This record belongs to a study of T-cell reconstitution after alpha-beta-depleted transplantation in children. General study findings and limits: Recipient T cells and thymic progenitors that survived gave rise to the high TCRbeta diversity observed at day 60 in some patients.

During its preparation, the TCRbeta library received unique molecular identifiers. TCRdb re-analysed the PCR reads in MiXCR, keeping a single row per CDR3 protein. The sample includes fewer than 1 million distinct CDR3 sequences, under 20% seen only once; the top ten take under 6%. The chain links TRBV25-1 to TRBJ2-1; D is uncertain. Source: PBMCs, mostly from graft donor cells, taken 360 days after TCRalphabeta/CD19-depleted stem cell transplant. This receptor was taken from a male patient under 18 who had a stem cell transplant for acute lymphoblastic leukemia, so the T cells may come from the graft donor. In DNA, the CDR3 is TGTGCCAGCTATAACCCTGCCCGGAATGAGCAGTTCTTC. Translation: CASYNPARNEQFF.